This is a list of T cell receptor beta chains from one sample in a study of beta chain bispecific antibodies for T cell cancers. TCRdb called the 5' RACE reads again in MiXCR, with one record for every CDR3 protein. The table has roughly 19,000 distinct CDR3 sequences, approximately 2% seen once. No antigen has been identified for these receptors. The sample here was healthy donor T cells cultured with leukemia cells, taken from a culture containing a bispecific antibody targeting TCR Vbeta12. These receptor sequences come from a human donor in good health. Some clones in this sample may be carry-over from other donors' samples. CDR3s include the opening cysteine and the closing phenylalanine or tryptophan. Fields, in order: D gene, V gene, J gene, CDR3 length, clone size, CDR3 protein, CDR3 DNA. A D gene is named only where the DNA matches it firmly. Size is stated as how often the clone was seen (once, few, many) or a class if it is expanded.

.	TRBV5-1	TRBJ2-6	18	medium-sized	CASSLNWGSSSGANVLTF	TGCGCCAGCAGCTTGAACTGGGGATCAAGTTCTGGGGCCAACGTCCTGACTTTC
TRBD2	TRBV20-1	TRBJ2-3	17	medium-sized	CSARTEYSGGARDTQYF	TGCAGTGCCAGAACCGAATATAGCGGGGGGGCCAGGGATACGCAGTATTTT
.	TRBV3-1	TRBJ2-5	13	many	CASSRGDQETQYF	TGTGCCAGCAGCCGAGGGGACCAAGAGACCCAGTACTTC
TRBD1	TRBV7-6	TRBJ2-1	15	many	CASSFGTGAYNEQFF	TGTGCCAGCAGCTTCGGGACAGGGGCCTACAATGAGCAGTTCTTC
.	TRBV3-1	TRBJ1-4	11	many	CASSLREKLFF	TGTGCCAGCAGCCTCAGGGAAAAACTGTTTTTT
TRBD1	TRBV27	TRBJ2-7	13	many	CASSYGQENEQYF	TGTGCCAGCAGTTACGGACAGGAGAACGAGCAGTACTTC
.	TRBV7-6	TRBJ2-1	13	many	CASSLDRYNEQFF	TGTGCCAGCAGCTTAGACAGGTACAATGAGCAGTTCTTC
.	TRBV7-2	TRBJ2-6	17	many	CASSLDRVSGGANVLTF	TGTGCCAGCAGCTTAGACAGGGTCTCAGGAGGGGCCAACGTCCTGACTTTC
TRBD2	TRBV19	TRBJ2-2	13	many	CASRLAGAGELFF	TGTGCCAGTAGACTAGCGGGGGCCGGGGAGCTGTTTTTT
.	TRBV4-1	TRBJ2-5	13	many	CASSHEILETQYF	TGCGCCAGCAGCCACGAAATTTTGGAGACCCAGTACTTC
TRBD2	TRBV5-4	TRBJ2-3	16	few	CASSPGRGGLTDTQYF	TGTGCCAGCAGCCCGGGTCGGGGGGGCCTCACAGATACGCAGTATTTT
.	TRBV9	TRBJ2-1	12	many	CASSVVSNEQFF	TGTGCCAGCAGCGTAGTCTCCAATGAGCAGTTCTTC
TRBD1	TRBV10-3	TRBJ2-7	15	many	CAISDFRDRVTEQYF	TGTGCCATCAGTGATTTCCGGGACAGGGTCACCGAGCAGTACTTC
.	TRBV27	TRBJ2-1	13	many	CASTDINYNEQFF	TGTGCCAGCACGGACATTAACTACAATGAGCAGTTCTTC
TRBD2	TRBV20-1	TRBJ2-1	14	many	CSASSGTSGAEQFF	TGCAGTGCTTCAAGTGGGACTAGCGGAGCTGAGCAGTTCTTC
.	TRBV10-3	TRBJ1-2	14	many	CAISGSQISYGYTF	TGTGCCATCAGCGGGTCCCAAATCTCCTATGGCTACACCTTC
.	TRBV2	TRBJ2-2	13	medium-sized	CASSEAPAGELFF	TGTGCCAGCAGTGAAGCTCCCGCCGGGGAGCTGTTTTTT
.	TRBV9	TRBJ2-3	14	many	CASSPQKGTDTQYF	TGTGCCAGCAGCCCCCAAAAGGGGACAGATACGCAGTATTTT
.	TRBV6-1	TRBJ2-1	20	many	CASSNTSGPGQTWAYNEQFF	TGTGCCAGCAGTAACACATCCGGGCCGGGACAAACGTGGGCCTACAATGAGCAGTTCTTC
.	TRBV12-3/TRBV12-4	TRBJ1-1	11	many	CASSTGTEAFF	TGTGCCAGCAGCACAGGTACTGAAGCTTTCTTT
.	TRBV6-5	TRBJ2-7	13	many	CASRQVPSYEQYF	TGTGCCAGCAGACAGGTACCCTCCTACGAGCAGTACTTC
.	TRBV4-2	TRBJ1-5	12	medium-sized	CASSQGNQPQHF	TGTGCCAGCAGCCAAGGGAATCAGCCCCAGCATTTT
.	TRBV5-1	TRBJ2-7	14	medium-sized	CASGVGTGTREQYF	TGCGCCAGCGGTGTCGGGACGGGCACCCGGGAGCAGTACTTC
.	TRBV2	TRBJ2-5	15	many	CASTPLTVVSETQYF	TGTGCCAGCACTCCTTTGACAGTTGTCTCAGAGACCCAGTACTTC
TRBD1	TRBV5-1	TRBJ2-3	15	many	CASSFETGVSDTQYF	TGCGCCAGCAGCTTCGAGACAGGGGTGTCAGATACGCAGTATTTT
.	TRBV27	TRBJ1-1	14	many	CASSLSGVNTEAFF	TGTGCCAGCAGTTTATCTGGCGTTAACACTGAAGCTTTCTTT
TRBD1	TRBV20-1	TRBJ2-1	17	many	CSADIRDSGQGSNEQFF	TGCAGTGCTGATATCCGAGATTCCGGACAGGGGAGCAATGAGCAGTTCTTC
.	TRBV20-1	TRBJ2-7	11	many	CSALFEYEQYF	TGCAGTGCTCTGTTTGAGTACGAGCAGTACTTC
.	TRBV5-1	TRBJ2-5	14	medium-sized	CASSLDGAQATQYF	TGCGCCAGCAGCTTGGACGGGGCCCAGGCGACCCAGTACTTC
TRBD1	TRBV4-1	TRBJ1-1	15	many	CASSQADRGGTEAFF	TGCGCCAGCAGCCAGGCGGACAGGGGAGGGACTGAAGCTTTCTTT
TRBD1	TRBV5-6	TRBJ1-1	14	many	CASSLQGMNTEAFF	TGTGCCAGCAGCTTACAGGGGATGAACACTGAAGCTTTCTTT
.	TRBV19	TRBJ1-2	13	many	CASSFGTNYGYTF	TGTGCCAGTAGCTTCGGGACTAACTATGGCTACACCTTC
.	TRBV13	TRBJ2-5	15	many	CASSLGQAVGETQYF	TGTGCCAGCAGCTTAGGCCAGGCAGTTGGAGAGACCCAGTACTTC
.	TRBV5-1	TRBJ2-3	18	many	CASSDGLNMRRSTDTQYF	TGCGCCAGCAGCGATGGGCTTAATATGAGGAGGAGCACAGATACGCAGTATTTT
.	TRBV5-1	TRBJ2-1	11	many	CASSVGREQFF	TGCGCCAGCAGTGTGGGCCGTGAGCAGTTCTTC
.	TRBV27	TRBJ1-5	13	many	CASSRGTFQPQHF	TGTGCCAGCAGCCGGGGGACATTTCAGCCCCAGCATTTT
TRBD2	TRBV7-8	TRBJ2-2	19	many	CASSLANLAGGSNTGELFF	TGTGCCAGCAGCTTAGCTAACCTAGCGGGGGGGTCGAACACCGGGGAGCTGTTTTTT
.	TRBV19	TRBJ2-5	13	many	CASSIMGEETQYF	TGTGCCAGTAGTATAATGGGGGAAGAGACCCAGTACTTC
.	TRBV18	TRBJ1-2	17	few	CASSQTAGSQTNYGYTF	TGTGCCAGCTCACAAACGGCCGGGTCCCAGACTAACTATGGCTACACCTTC
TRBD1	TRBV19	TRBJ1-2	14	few	CATGEGDRFYGYTF	TGTGCTACCGGCGAGGGGGACAGATTCTATGGCTACACCTTC
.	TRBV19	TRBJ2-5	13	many	CASSTDGEETQYF	TGTGCCAGTAGTACGGACGGGGAAGAGACCCAGTACTTC
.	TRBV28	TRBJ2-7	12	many	CASSRDSYEQYF	TGTGCCAGCAGCCGTGACAGCTACGAGCAGTACTTC
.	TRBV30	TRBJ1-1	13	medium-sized	CAWVEVLKTEAFF	TGTGCCTGGGTGGAGGTTTTGAAGACTGAAGCTTTCTTT
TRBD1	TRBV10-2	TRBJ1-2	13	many	CASSEGQVNGYTF	TGCGCCAGCAGTGAGGGACAGGTTAATGGCTACACCTTC
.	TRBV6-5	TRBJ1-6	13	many	CASRTGDNSPLHF	TGTGCCAGCAGGACAGGAGATAATTCACCCCTCCACTTT
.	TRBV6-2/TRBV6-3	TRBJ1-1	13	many	CASSYRWTTEAFF	TGTGCCAGCAGTTACAGGTGGACCACTGAAGCTTTCTTT
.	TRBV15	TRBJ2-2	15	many	CATSRASENTGELFF	TGTGCCACCAGCAGAGCCAGTGAGAACACCGGGGAGCTGTTTTTT
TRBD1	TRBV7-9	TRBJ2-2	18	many	CASSLLDRAASGTGELFF	TGTGCCAGCAGCTTACTGGACAGGGCAGCCTCGGGAACCGGGGAGCTGTTTTTT
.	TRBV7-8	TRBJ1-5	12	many	CASSLARETQHF	TGTGCCAGCAGCTTAGCGAGGGAAACCCAGCATTTT
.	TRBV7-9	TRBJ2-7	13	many	CASSFGTPYEQYF	TGTGCCAGCAGCTTCGGGACACCCTACGAGCAGTACTTC
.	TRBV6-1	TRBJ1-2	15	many	CASSELPGANYGYTF	TGTGCCAGCAGTGAATTACCGGGAGCTAACTATGGCTACACCTTC
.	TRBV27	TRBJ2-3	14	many	CASRSFGSGDTQYF	TGTGCCAGCAGGAGTTTTGGATCCGGAGATACGCAGTATTTT
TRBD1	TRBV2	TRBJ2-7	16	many	CASSTDRGRDPHEQYF	TGTGCCAGCAGTACGGACAGGGGGCGCGATCCCCACGAGCAGTACTTC
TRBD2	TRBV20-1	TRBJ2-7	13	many	CSARTSGSYEQYF	TGCAGTGCTCGGACTAGCGGGAGCTACGAGCAGTACTTC
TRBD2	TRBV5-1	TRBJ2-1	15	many	CASSPSGGGNNEQFF	TGCGCCAGCAGCCCTAGCGGGGGGGGAAACAATGAGCAGTTCTTC
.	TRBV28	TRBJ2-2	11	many	CASSLIGELFF	TGTGCCAGCAGTTTAATCGGGGAGCTGTTTTTT
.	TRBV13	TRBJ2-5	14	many	CASSLFVAQETQYF	TGTGCCAGCAGCTTATTCGTCGCTCAAGAGACCCAGTACTTC
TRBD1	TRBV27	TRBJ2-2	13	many	CASSIQGFGELFF	TGTGCCAGCAGTATACAGGGGTTCGGGGAGCTGTTTTTT